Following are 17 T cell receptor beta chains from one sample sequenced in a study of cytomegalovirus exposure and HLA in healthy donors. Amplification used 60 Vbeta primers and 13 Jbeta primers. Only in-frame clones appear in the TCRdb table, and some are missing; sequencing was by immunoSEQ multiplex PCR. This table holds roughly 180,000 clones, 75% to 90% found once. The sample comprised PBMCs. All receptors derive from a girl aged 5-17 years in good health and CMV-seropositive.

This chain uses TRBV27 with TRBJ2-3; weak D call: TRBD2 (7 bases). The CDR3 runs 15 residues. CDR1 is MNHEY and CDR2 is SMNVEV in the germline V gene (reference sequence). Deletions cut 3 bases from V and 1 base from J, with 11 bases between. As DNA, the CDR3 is TGTGCCAGCAGTTTTGGGGGGGCAGGCACAGATACGCAGTATTTT. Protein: CASSFGGAGTDTQYF.

The CDR3: CASSQGTRVGNEQFF. The CDR3 DNA reads as TGTGCCAGCAGCCAGGGGACTAGGGTAGGAAATGAGCAGTTCTTC. The rearrangement uses TRBV4-2 and TRBJ2-1, with TRBD2 identical over 8 bases. The length of the CDR3 is 15 residues. From germline, CDR1 is LGHNA and CDR2 YNFKEQ. The V segment lost 3 bases and the J segment 7 bases; nucleotides outside the gene matches: 8.

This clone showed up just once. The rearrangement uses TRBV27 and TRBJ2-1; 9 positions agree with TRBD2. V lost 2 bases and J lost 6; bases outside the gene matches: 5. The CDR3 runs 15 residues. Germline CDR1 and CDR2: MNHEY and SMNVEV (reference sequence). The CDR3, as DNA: TGTGCCAGCAGTTTACTGCGGGAGGGCCTCAATGAGCAGTTCTTC. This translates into CASSLLREGLNEQFF.

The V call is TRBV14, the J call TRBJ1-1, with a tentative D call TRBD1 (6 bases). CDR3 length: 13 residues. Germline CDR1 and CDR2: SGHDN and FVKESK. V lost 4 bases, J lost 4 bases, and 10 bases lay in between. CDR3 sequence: CASSPNRVTEAFF. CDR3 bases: TGTGCCAGCAGCCCTAACAGGGTCACTGAAGCTTTCTTT.

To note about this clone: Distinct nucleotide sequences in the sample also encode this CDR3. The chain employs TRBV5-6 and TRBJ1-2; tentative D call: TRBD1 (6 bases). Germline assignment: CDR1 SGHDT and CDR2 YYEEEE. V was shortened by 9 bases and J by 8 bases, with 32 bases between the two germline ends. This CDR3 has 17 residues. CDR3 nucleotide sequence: TGTGCCACCGAGGACAGCCGAGTACTATTCAAGACGCAGGGCTACACCTTC. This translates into CATEDSRVLFKTQGYTF.

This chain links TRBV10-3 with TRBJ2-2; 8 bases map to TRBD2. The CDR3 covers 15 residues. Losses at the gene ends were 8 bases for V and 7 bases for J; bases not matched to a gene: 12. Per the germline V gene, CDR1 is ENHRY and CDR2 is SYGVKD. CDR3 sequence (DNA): TGTGCCATCGGAGGGAGCGGGAGTGGTGGCGGGGAGCTGTTTTTT. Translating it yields CAIGGSGSGGGELFF.

CDR3 protein: CAWSVLAGGKEQFF. CDR3 coding DNA: TGTGCCTGGAGTGTACTAGCGGGAGGGAAGGAGCAGTTCTTC. This sequence joins TRBV30 and TRBJ2-1; TRBD2 agrees at 13 bases. The CDR3 sequence is 14 residues long. Trimming took 0 bases from V and 10 from J; bases not matched to a gene: 3. Germline lookup yields CDR1 GTSNPN and CDR2 SVGIG (reference sequence).

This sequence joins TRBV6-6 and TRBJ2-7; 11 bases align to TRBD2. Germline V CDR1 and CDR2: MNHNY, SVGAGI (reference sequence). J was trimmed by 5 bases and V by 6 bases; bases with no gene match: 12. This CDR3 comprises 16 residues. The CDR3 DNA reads TGTGCCAGCAGCCTTAGCGGGAGGGCCGAAATCCACGAGCAGTACTTC. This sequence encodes CASSLSGRAEIHEQYF.

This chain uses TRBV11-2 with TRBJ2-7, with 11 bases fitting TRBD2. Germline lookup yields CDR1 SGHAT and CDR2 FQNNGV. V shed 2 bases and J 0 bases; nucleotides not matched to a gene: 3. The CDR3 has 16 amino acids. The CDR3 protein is CASSLTSGSVSYEQYF. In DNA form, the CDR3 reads TGTGCCAGCAGCTTAACTAGCGGGAGCGTCTCCTACGAGCAGTACTTC.

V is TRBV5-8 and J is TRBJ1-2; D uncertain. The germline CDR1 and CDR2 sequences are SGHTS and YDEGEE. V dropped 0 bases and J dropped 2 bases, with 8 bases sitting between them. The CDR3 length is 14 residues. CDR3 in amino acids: CASSLVRGNYGYTF. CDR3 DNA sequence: TGTGCCAGCAGCTTGGTTCGCGGCAACTATGGCTACACCTTC.

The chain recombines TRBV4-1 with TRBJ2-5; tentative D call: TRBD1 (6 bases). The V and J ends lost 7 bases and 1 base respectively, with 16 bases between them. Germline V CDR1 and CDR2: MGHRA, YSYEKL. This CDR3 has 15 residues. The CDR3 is CASMPVGAGQETQYF. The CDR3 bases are TGCGCCAGCATGCCTGTGGGGGCGGGCCAAGAGACCCAGTACTTC.

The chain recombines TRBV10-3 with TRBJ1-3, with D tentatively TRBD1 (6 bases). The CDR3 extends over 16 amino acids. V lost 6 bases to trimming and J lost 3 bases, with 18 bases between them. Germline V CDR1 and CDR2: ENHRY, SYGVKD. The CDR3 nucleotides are TGTGCCATCAGCGGTTCGAGGAACAGGGTTGGAAACACCATATATTTT. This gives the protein CAISGSRNRVGNTIYF.

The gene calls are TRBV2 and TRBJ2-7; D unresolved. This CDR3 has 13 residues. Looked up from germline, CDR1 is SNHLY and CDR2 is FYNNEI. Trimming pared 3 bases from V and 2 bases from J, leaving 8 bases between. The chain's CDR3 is CASSDAATYEQYF. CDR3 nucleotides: TGTGCCAGCAGTGATGCAGCGACCTACGAGCAGTACTTC.

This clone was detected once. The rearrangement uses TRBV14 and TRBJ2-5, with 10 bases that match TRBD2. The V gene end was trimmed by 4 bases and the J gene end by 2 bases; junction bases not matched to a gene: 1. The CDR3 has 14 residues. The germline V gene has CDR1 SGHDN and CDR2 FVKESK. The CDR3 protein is CASSLTSGQETQYF. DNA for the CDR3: TGTGCCAGCAGCCTGACTAGCGGGCAAGAGACCCAGTACTTC. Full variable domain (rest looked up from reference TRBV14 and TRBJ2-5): EAGVTQFPSHSVIEKGQTVTLRCDPISGHDNLYWYRRVMGKEIKFLLHFVKESKQDESGMPNNRFLAERTGGTYSTLKVQPAELEDSGVYFCASSLTSGQETQYFGPGTRLLVL.

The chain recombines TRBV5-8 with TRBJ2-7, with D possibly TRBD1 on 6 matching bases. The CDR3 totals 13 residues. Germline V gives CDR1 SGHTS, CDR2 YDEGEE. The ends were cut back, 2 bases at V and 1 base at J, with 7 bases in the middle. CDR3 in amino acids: CASSLTGSYEQYF. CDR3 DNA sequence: TGTGCCAGCAGCTTAACAGGGTCCTACGAGCAGTACTTC.

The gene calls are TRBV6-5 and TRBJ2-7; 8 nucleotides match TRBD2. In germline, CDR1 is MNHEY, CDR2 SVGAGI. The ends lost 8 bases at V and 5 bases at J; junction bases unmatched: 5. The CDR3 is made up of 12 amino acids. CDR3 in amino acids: CASAAGVHEQYF. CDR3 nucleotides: TGTGCCAGCGCAGCGGGAGTGCACGAGCAGTACTTC.

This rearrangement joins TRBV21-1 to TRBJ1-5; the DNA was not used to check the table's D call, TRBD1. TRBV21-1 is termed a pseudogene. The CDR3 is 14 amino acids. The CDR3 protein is CASSKGGQNQPQHF. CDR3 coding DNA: TGTGCCAGCAGCAAAGGGGGCCAGAATCAGCCCCAGCATTTT.